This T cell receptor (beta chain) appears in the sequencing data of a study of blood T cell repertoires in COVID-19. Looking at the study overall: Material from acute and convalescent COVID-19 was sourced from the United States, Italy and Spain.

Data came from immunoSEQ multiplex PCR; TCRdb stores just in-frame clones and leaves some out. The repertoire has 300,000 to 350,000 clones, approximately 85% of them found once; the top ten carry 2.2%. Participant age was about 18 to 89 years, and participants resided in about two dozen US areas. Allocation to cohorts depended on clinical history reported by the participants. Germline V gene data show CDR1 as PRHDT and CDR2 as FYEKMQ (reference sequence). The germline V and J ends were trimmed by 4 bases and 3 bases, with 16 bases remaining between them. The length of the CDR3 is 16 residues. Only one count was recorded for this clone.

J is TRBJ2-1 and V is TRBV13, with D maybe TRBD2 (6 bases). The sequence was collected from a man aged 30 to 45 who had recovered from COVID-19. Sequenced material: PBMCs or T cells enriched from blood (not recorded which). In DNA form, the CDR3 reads TGTGCCAGCAGCTCCGCCCCACGGGGAGGCTACAATGAGCAGTTCTTC. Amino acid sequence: CASSSAPRGGYNEQFF.